Listed here are 25 T cell receptor beta chains from one sample, sequenced in a study of OX40 agonist ivuxolimab in advanced cancers. The method was immunoSEQ multiplex PCR; TCRdb's version includes in-frame clones alone and lacks a portion of them. The data show approximately 73,000 clones, with roughly 87% seen just once and approximately 1.3% held by the top ten. Sequencing was performed on CD4+ or CD8+ T cells sorted from blood, taken in a trial of the OX40 agonist ivuxolimab. Receptor source: an adult with an advanced solid tumor such as melanoma, head and neck, liver or kidney cancer.

This chain links TRBV11-2 with TRBJ1-2; TRBD1 matches at 7 bases. The CDR3 is made up of 14 amino acids. Germline trimming cut 4 bases from V and 7 bases from J; bases unmatched to any gene: 9. From germline, CDR1 is SGHAT and CDR2 FQNNGV. The CDR3 protein is CASSSSTGLGGYTF. The CDR3 region has the DNA TGTGCCAGCAGCTCCTCGACAGGGTTAGGTGGCTACACCTTC.

The chain links TRBV9 to TRBJ2-5, with D possibly TRBD1 on 5 matching bases. V lost 3 bases and J 0 bases, leaving 12 bases between the germline ends. Germline lookup yields CDR1 SGDLS and CDR2 YYNGEE. This CDR3 has 15 residues. The chain's CDR3 is CASSGTSYYQETQYF. The CDR3 coding sequence is TGTGCCAGCAGCGGGACAAGCTACTACCAAGAGACCCAGTACTTC.

The chain carries TRBV29-1 and TRBJ1-2; tentative D call: TRBD1 (5 bases). The CDR3 covers 13 residues. Per germline, CDR1 SQVTM and CDR2 ANQGSEA. Between the trimmed V and J ends, which lost 7 bases and 7 bases, there was a span of 19 bases. CDR3 coding DNA: TGCAGCGCCGTAGACTTGGGGGGATCTGGCTACACCTTC. It encodes CSAVDLGGSGYTF.

J is TRBJ2-7 and V is TRBV6-5; tentatively, D is TRBD2 (5 bases). From germline, CDR1 is MNHEY and CDR2 SVGAGI. CDR3 length equals 14 residues. The V end lost 2 bases, the J end lost 2 bases, and 10 bases lay between the germline ends. CDR3 in amino acids: CASSYDEGTYEQYF. CDR3 nucleotide sequence: TGTGCCAGCAGTTACGATGAGGGCACCTACGAGCAGTACTTC.

The chain combines TRBV10-3 with TRBJ2-7; TRBD2 might be the D (5 bases). The CDR3 runs to 13 residues. The V end was cut by 7 bases, the J end by 0 bases, with 10 bases between. Per germline, CDR1 ENHRY and CDR2 SYGVKD. CDR3 in DNA: TGTGCCATCATGGACGGAGGCTCCTACGAGCAGTACTTC. Translation gives CAIMDGGSYEQYF.

The chain couples TRBV11-2 to TRBJ1-1, with no clear D. V was clipped by 0 bases and J by 5 bases, with 10 bases between them. The germline gives CDR1 SGHAT, CDR2 FQNNGV. This CDR3 spans 14 amino acids. In DNA, the CDR3 is TGTGCCAGCAGCTTAGAGGTAGGGTGGACTGAAGCTTTCTTT. This sequence encodes CASSLEVGWTEAFF.

The CDR3 protein is CASSLPGREQFF. The CDR3 nucleotides are TGTGCCAGCAGTTTACCGGGACGTGAGCAGTTCTTC. The chain has TRBV28 and TRBJ2-1; D is perhaps TRBD1 or TRBD2 (5 bases each). CDR1 MDHEN and CDR2 SYDVKM come from the germline V gene. The germline V and J ends were trimmed by 2 bases and 9 bases, with 8 bases remaining between them. This CDR3 is 12 amino acids long.

The rearrangement joins TRBV6-5 to TRBJ2-2; the D gene could be TRBD1 or TRBD2 (6 bases each). CDR3 length: 12 amino acids. The V gene lost 11 bases and the J gene lost 6 bases, with 13 bases spanning the gap. Germline V gene lookup returns CDR1 MNHEY and CDR2 SVGAGI. The CDR3 nucleotides read TGTGCCTTGGGGGGCGGCCCCGGGGAGCTGTTTTTT. Translating gives CALGGGPGELFF.

The chain joins TRBV18 to TRBJ2-2; TRBD1 matches 8 bases. CDR3 length equals 15 residues. Germline trimming cut 0 bases from V and 5 bases from J; bases unmatched to any gene: 2. Germline lookup yields CDR1 KGHSH and CDR2 LQKENI. The DNA of the CDR3 is TGTGCCAGCTCACCACCGCAGGGGGCAACCGGGGAGCTGTTTTTT. It encodes CASSPPQGATGELFF.

The chain couples TRBV5-1 to TRBJ2-7; D uncertain. CDR3 size: 12 residues. In germline, CDR1 is SGHRS, CDR2 YFSETQ. V lost 4 bases and J lost 6, with 11 bases in between. The DNA of the CDR3 is TGCGCCAGCAGCCCCGGGTGGGGCGAGCAGTACTTC. This translates into CASSPGWGEQYF.

V is TRBV18 and J is TRBJ1-1, with 8 bases that match TRBD1. Germline V lookup: CDR1 KGHSH, CDR2 LQKENI. This CDR3 is built from 12 residues. The ends lost 3 bases at V and 7 bases at J; junction bases unmatched: 1. The CDR3 loop is CASSPGQVEAFF. In nucleotides, the CDR3 is TGTGCCAGCTCACCGGGACAGGTTGAAGCTTTCTTT.

CDR3 in amino acids: CASSFQSYEQYF. In nucleotides, the CDR3 is TGTGCCAGCAGCTTCCAATCCTACGAGCAGTACTTC. This chain links TRBV5-6 with TRBJ2-7; no reliable D call. Germline V lookup: CDR1 SGHDT, CDR2 YYEEEE. The CDR3 contains 12 residues. V lost 2 bases and J lost 1, with 4 bases in between.

The chain links TRBV18 to TRBJ2-7, with D hard to call. The length of the CDR3 is 13 residues. The V gene's germline CDR1 is KGHSH and CDR2 LQKENI. Trimming removed 3 bases at V and 0 bases at J, with 6 bases between. For the CDR3, the DNA is TGTGCCAGCTCACCGAGTTCCTCCTACGAGCAGTACTTC. Residues: CASSPSSSYEQYF.

The CDR3: CASSFLSTPGQGNTEAFF. The CDR3 region has the DNA TGTGCCAGCAGTTTTCTATCCACACCGGGACAGGGGAACACTGAAGCTTTCTTT. The rearrangement joins TRBV27 to TRBJ1-1; TRBD1 agrees at 9 bases. The germline V gene encodes CDR1 MNHEY and CDR2 SMNVEV (reference sequence). The CDR3 consists of 18 residues. The V and J ends lost 3 bases and 1 base, in that order; junction bases with no gene match: 12.

The J gene is TRBJ2-5, the V gene TRBV5-4; D may match TRBD1 or TRBD2 (6 bases each). Trimming removed 4 bases at V and 5 bases at J, with 18 bases between. The CDR3 spans 15 residues. Germline V lookup: CDR1 SGHNT, CDR2 YYREEE (reference sequence). Here the CDR3 reads CASSPEARGPETQYF. DNA of the CDR3: TGTGCCAGCAGCCCCGAAGCCCGGGGGCCGGAGACCCAGTACTTC. Full variable domain (missing parts from reference TRBV5-4 and TRBJ2-5): ETGVTQSPTHLIKTRGQQVTLRCSSQSGHNTVSWYQQALGQGPQFIFQYYREEENGRGNFPPRFSGLQFPNYSSELNVNALELDDSALYLCASSPEARGPETQYFGPGTRLLVL.

This chain links TRBV2 with TRBJ1-5, with D possibly TRBD1 on 5 matching bases. The V gene lost 2 bases and the J gene lost 0 bases, with 8 bases spanning the gap. In germline, CDR1 is SNHLY, CDR2 FYNNEI. This CDR3 is 15 amino acids long. The CDR3 nucleotides are TGTGCCAGCAGTGAATACAGGTATAGCAATCAGCCCCAGCATTTT. This sequence encodes CASSEYRYSNQPQHF.

V gene TRBV25-1 combines with J gene TRBJ2-3; a possible D gene is TRBD1 (6 bases). Between the trimmed V and J ends, which lost 3 bases and 2 bases, there was a span of 9 bases. Germline CDR1 and CDR2: MGHDK and SYGVNS. This CDR3 has 14 amino acids. The CDR3 is CASSEDRVTDTQYF. In nucleotides, the CDR3 is TGTGCCAGCAGTGAGGACAGAGTCACAGATACGCAGTATTTT.

CDR3 region: CASKQTGRPPYEQYF. CDR3 nucleotide sequence: TGTGCCAGCAAACAGACCGGGAGGCCCCCCTACGAGCAGTACTTC. The gene calls are TRBV6-5 and TRBJ2-7; TRBD2 aligns across 7 bases. Looked up from germline, CDR1 is MNHEY and CDR2 is SVGAGI. Losses at the gene ends were 7 bases for V and 2 bases for J; bases not matched to a gene: 11. The CDR3 spans 15 residues.

The rearrangement joins TRBV11-2 to TRBJ2-5, with D hard to call. V was clipped by 7 bases and J by 5 bases, with 14 bases between them. Germline CDR1 is SGHAT and CDR2 is FQNNGV. There are 13 residues in the CDR3. This CDR3 reads CASTLDRQETQYF. In nucleotides, the CDR3 is TGTGCCAGCACCCTAGATAGGCAGGAGACCCAGTACTTC.

The chain is built from TRBV4-1 and TRBJ2-3; D ambiguous. V lost 1 base and J lost 1, with 9 bases in between. CDR1 is MGHRA, CDR2 YSYEKL, per germline. This CDR3 contains 15 residues. This CDR3 reads CASSQAWQRTDTQYF. CDR3 DNA: TGCGCCAGCAGCCAAGCGTGGCAGCGCACAGATACGCAGTATTTT.

This clone was observed a few times. V and J are TRBV5-1 and TRBJ1-2; 8 bases align to TRBD1. Germline CDR1 is SGHRS and CDR2 is YFSETQ. This CDR3 is built from 12 residues. Trimming at V came to 6 bases and at J to 5 bases, leaving 3 bases not matched to a gene. CDR3: CASKGQVYGYTF. Written as DNA, the CDR3 is TGCGCCAGCAAGGGACAGGTATATGGCTACACCTTC. The full variable domain, rest sourced from reference TRBV5-1 and TRBJ1-2, is KAGVTQTPRYLIKTRGQQVTLSCSPISGHRSVSWYQQTPGQGLQFLFEYFSETQRNKGNFPGRFSGRQFSNSRSEMNVSTLELGDSALYLCASKGQVYGYTFGSGTRLTVV.

The genes are TRBV6-5 and TRBJ2-5, with D possibly being TRBD1 (5 bases). Trimming removed 0 bases from V and 4 bases from J, with 12 bases in between. Germline V lookup: CDR1 MNHEY, CDR2 SVGAGI. This CDR3 comprises 15 residues. The CDR3 DNA reads as TGTGCCAGCAGTTACTCTACAGGAATGGCAGAGACCCAGTACTTC. Its protein product is CASSYSTGMAETQYF.

This sequence joins TRBV7-3 and TRBJ1-5; tentatively, D is TRBD1 (5 bases). V lost 3 bases and J lost 6, with 12 bases in between. The CDR3 totals 14 residues. In germline, CDR1 is SGHTA, CDR2 FQGTGA. The DNA for the CDR3 is TGTGCCAGCAGCTTCGGGCAGGGAGGTCAGCCCCAGCATTTT. Its protein product is CASSFGQGGQPQHF.

The chain couples TRBV7-9 to TRBJ1-6; maybe TRBD1 (5 bases). Per the germline V gene, CDR1 is SEHNR and CDR2 is FQNEAQ (reference sequence). Trimming took off 0 bases at V and 8 bases at J, with 11 bases between the two ends. The CDR3 runs 15 residues. The CDR3 bases are TGTGCCAGCAGCTTAGCGACAGCAGGTGATTCACCCCTCCACTTT. Amino acids: CASSLATAGDSPLHF.

This clone was observed once. Here the CDR3 reads CASSSQYEQYF. CDR3 DNA sequence: TGCGCCAGCAGCTCTCAATACGAGCAGTACTTC. V is TRBV5-1 and J is TRBJ2-7; D unclear. Germline values: CDR1 SGHRS, CDR2 YFSETQ. The length of the CDR3 is 11 residues. The V end lost 3 bases, the J end lost 4 bases, and 5 bases lay between the germline ends.